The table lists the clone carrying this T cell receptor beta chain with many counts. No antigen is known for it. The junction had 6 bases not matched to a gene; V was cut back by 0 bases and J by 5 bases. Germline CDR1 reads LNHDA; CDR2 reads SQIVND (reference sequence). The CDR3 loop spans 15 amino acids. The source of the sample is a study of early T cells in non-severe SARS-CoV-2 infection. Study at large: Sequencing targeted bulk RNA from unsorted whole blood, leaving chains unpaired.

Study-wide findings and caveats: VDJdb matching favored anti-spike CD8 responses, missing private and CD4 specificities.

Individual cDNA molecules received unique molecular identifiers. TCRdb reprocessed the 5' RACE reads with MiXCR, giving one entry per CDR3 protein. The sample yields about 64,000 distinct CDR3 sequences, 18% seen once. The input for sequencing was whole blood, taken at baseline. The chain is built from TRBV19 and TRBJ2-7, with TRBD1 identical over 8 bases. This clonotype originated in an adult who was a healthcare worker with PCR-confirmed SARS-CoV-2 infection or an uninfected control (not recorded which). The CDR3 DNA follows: TGTGCCAGTAGTATAGACGGGAACAGGGGGAACGAGCAGTACTTC. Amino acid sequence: CASSIDGNRGNEQYF.